The present TCR beta chain was sequenced within a study of Ad26.COV2.S vaccination and SARS-CoV-2 variants. Findings and caveats of the study: Participants given vaccine showed non-spike TCR breadth similar to that of placebo recipients. The TCR breadth and depth analyses may have understated or missed part of the total T cell responses.

On this clone: Its cognate antigen is unknown.

Deletions cut 0 bases from V and 9 bases from J, with 15 bases between. The CDR3 has 15 residues. Per the germline V gene, CDR1 is LGHNA and CDR2 is YSLEER. Treatment indicated: some 20 received Ad26.COV2.S at low or high dose, single or two shots; roughly five received placebo; per-sample allocation not given. Day 63 following the first vaccine or placebo injection was when the samples were taken. The individual, an adult aged 18-55 years, was a donor in Boston. Assay: immunoSEQ multiplex PCR; the TCRdb copy retains only in-frame clones and omits some. The data show about 350,000 clones, approximately 86% seen once.

Sequenced material: peripheral blood, taken in a trial of Ad26.COV2.S vaccine versus placebo. V gene TRBV4-3 combines with J gene TRBJ2-1; no clear D. The clonotype originates from a person aged 18-65 years who received the Ad26.COV2.S COVID-19 vaccine or a placebo. The CDR3 DNA reads as TGCGCCAGCAGCCAAGACCCCCCTATGCGGCGTGAGCAGTTCTTC. Its translation: CASSQDPPMRREQFF.